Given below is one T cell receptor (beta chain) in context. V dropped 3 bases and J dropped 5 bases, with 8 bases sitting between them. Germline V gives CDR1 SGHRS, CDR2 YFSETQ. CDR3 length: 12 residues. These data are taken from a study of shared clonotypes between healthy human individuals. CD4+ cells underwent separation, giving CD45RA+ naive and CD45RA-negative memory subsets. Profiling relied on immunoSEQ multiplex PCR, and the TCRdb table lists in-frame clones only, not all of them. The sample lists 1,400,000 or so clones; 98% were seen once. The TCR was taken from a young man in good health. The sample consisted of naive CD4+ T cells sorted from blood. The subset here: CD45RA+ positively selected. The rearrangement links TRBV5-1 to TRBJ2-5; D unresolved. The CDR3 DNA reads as TGCGCCAGCAGCTATTGGCGGGAGACCCAGTACTTC. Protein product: CASSYWRETQYF.